Sequencing of this T cell receptor beta chain was carried out in a study of radiotherapy plus CTLA-4 blockade in lung cancer. As for the study in general: Patients showed objective responses in under 20% of cases and disease control in under 40%.

A word on this clone: Antigen unknown.

Produced via immunoSEQ multiplex PCR; TCRdb's table is partial and in-frame only. Found here are about 72,000 clones, over 80% of them singletons; the top ten hold about 4.2%. Study-level results: Reported findings show early blood T cell clone dynamics, with interferon-beta, best predicted response. Expansion in blood of tumor-derived TCR clones was seen after radiotherapy plus ipilimumab.

This specimen consisted of peripheral blood, obtained from a patient treated with radiotherapy plus ipilimumab. This sequence was found in a human donor with non-small cell lung cancer who had a partial response to radiotherapy plus ipilimumab.

The CDR3 DNA reads as TGTGCCAGCACCCTGGCCCCGACTAACTATGGCTACACCTTC. This codes for CASTLAPTNYGYTF. The chain uses TRBV28 and TRBJ1-2; no firm D call. Between the trimmed V and J ends, which lost 7 bases and 0 bases, there was a span of 12 bases. This CDR3 comprises 14 residues. Germline V gene sequence: CDR1 MDHEN, CDR2 SYDVKM.